These 7 T cell receptor beta chains share one sample of origin, sequenced in a study of blood T cell repertoires in COVID-19. Assay: immunoSEQ multiplex PCR; the TCRdb copy retains only in-frame clones and omits some. This sample has fewer than 65,000 clones, with 90% found just once. Sequencing was done on a sample of peripheral blood. Every receptor here comes from a man in his fifties with acute or convalescent COVID-19.

The chain carries TRBV7-2 and TRBJ2-4; D is ambiguous. Germline loops: CDR1 SGHTA, CDR2 FQGNSA. V was trimmed by 5 bases and J by 1 base, leaving 9 bases between them. The CDR3 has 14 residues. This CDR3 is CASSQARAKNIQYF. CDR3 sequence (DNA): TGTGCCAGCAGCCAAGCGCGGGCCAAAAACATTCAGTACTTC. The full variable domain, rest sourced from reference TRBV7-2 and TRBJ2-4, is GAGVSQSPSNKVTEKGKDVELRCDPISGHTALYWYRQSLGQGLEFLIYFQGNSAPDKSGLPSDRFSAERTGGSVSTLTIQRTQQEDSAVYLCASSQARAKNIQYFGAGTRLSVL.

This clone was observed a single time. The chain is built from TRBV18 and TRBJ2-7, with TRBD2 matching over 7 bases. CDR3 length: 15 amino acids. CDR1 is KGHSH and CDR2 is LQKENI in the germline V gene. Trimming removed 2 bases from V and 5 bases from J; junction bases left unmatched: 9. In DNA form, the CDR3 reads TGTGCCAGCTCACCATGGGAGGGAGGACGCAACGAGCAGTACTTC. It is translated as CASSPWEGGRNEQYF.

The chain couples TRBV30 to TRBJ1-2, with 10 positions matching TRBD1. The CDR3 spans 12 residues. Germline values: CDR1 GTSNPN, CDR2 SVGIG (reference sequence). V shed 2 bases, J shed 12 bases, and the junction held 6 bases outside the gene matches. The CDR3 bases are TGTGCCTGGAGTTGGGGGACAGGGGTCAACACCTTC. It encodes CAWSWGTGVNTF.

Details on this clone: One junction end disagrees with the germline gene, perhaps due to a read error. CDR3 sequence reads: CSVQDRTDVINEQFF. In DNA form, the CDR3 reads TGCAGCGTTCAAGATAGGACAGACGTAATCAATGAGCAGTTCTTC. The V and J genes are TRBV29-1 and TRBJ2-1, with a tentative D call TRBD1 (6 bases). There are 15 residues in the CDR3. Germline lookup yields CDR1 SQVTM and CDR2 ANQGSEA.

The gene calls are TRBV5-1 and TRBJ2-1; D is perhaps TRBD2 (5 bases). CDR1 SGHRS and CDR2 YFSETQ come from the germline V gene. This CDR3 spans 14 amino acids. V was trimmed by 3 bases and J by 6 bases, leaving 13 bases between them. CDR3 DNA: TGCGCCAGCAGCTATTCTGGCGGGTTCAATGAGCAGTTCTTC. This translates into CASSYSGGFNEQFF.

The V call is TRBV5-1, the J call TRBJ2-2, with TRBD2 as a possible D gene (5 bases). Germline V gene lookup returns CDR1 SGHRS and CDR2 YFSETQ. This CDR3 region has 15 residues. The germline V and J ends were trimmed by 7 bases and 4 bases, with 17 bases remaining between them. The CDR3 DNA reads as TGCGCCAGCCGGCCGGCGCTAGCAGGCACCGGGGAGCTGTTTTTT. Its protein is CASRPALAGTGELFF.

The V call is TRBV27, the J call TRBJ2-3; TRBD2 is a possible D gene (5 bases). Looked up from germline, CDR1 is MNHEY and CDR2 is SMNVEV (reference sequence). This CDR3 comprises 13 residues. V dropped 5 bases and J dropped 2 bases, with 8 bases sitting between them. Written as DNA, the CDR3 is TGTGCCAGCAGTAAGGAGGCCACAGATACGCAGTATTTT. Protein sequence: CASSKEATDTQYF.